The clone carrying this TCR beta chain was seen a handful of times. These data belong to a study of cytomegalovirus exposure and HLA in healthy donors. PCR was performed using 60 Vbeta and 13 Jbeta primers. Data came from immunoSEQ multiplex PCR; TCRdb stores just in-frame clones and leaves some out. The sample carries 100,000 to 150,000 clones, 81% recorded once. V gave up 0 bases and J gave up 6 bases, with 12 bases separating them. This CDR3 has 16 residues. In germline, CDR1 is MNHNS, CDR2 SASEGT. The clonotype comes from a woman between 40 and 50 years old in good health and CMV-seropositive. This rearrangement joins TRBV6-1 to TRBJ1-6; D ambiguous. Sequencing used PBMCs. The CDR3 loop is CASSEAPGVGNSPLHF. The CDR3 DNA sequence: TGTGCCAGCAGTGAAGCACCCGGGGTAGGTAATTCACCCCTCCACTTT.